The T cell receptor (beta chain) under discussion was sequenced for a study of T cell responses to AZD1222 COVID-19 vaccine. V gave up 10 bases and J gave up 5 bases, with 23 bases separating them. Germline loops: CDR1 SEHNR, CDR2 FQNEAQ (reference sequence). CDR3 size: 15 residues. The data were produced by immunoSEQ multiplex PCR, yet TCRdb's version contains in-frame clones alone and is incomplete. The repertoire holds 150,000 to 250,000 clones, with about 93% as singletons. The receptor comes from an adult who received the AZD1222 COVID-19 vaccine. Material: peripheral blood, obtained 28 days after the second AZD1222 dose. V is TRBV7-9 and J is TRBJ2-5, with D tentatively TRBD2 (5 bases). The CDR3 nucleotides read TGTGCCACCTCCTATAGTTCGGGAAGAGGGGAGACCCAGTACTTC. Encoded protein: CATSYSSGRGETQYF.